A single sample is the source of the 3 T cell receptor beta chains below, sequenced in a study of blood T cell repertoires in COVID-19. Clones were read by immunoSEQ multiplex PCR, and TCRdb kept only the in-frame ones, dropping some. The sample has about 150,000 clones; 84% are singletons. Sequences were obtained from peripheral blood. All receptors come from a man between 70 and 80 years old with acute or convalescent COVID-19.

This clone was seen once. This rearrangement joins TRBV11-2 to TRBJ1-1; TRBD1 agrees at 8 bases. There are 14 residues in the CDR3. Trimming removed 4 bases from V and 4 bases from J; junction bases left unmatched: 5. CDR1 and CDR2 from the germline V gene are SGHAT and FQNNGV. The CDR3 loop is CASSSSDRGTEAFF. CDR3 nucleotide sequence: TGTGCCAGCAGCTCCAGCGACAGGGGCACTGAAGCTTTCTTT. Supplemented by reference TRBV11-2 and TRBJ1-1, the full variable domain reads EAGVAQSPRYKIIEKRQSVAFWCNPISGHATLYWYQQILGQGPKLLIQFQNNGVVDDSQLPKDRFSAERLKGVDSTLKIQPAKLEDSAVYLCASSSSDRGTEAFFGQGTRLTVV.

J is TRBJ2-7 and V is TRBV3-1 (or the pseudogene TRBV3-2); 8 bases align to TRBD2. Germline V gene lookup returns CDR1 LGHDT and CDR2 YNNKEL (reference sequence). Trimming at V came to 3 bases and at J to 6 bases, leaving 7 bases not matched to a gene. The CDR3 length is 14 residues. The CDR3 spells CASSHGGRSFEQYF. The CDR3 DNA reads TGTGCCAGCAGCCACGGCGGGAGGAGTTTCGAGCAGTACTTC.

V gene TRBV28 combines with J gene TRBJ1-2; a possible D gene is TRBD1 (6 bases). The CDR3 is 16 residues long. Germline V lookup: CDR1 MDHEN, CDR2 SYDVKM. V shed 3 bases and J shed 0 bases, with 14 bases lying between them. CDR3 in DNA: TGTGCCAGCAGTTTCGGGGGGGACACAGCTAACTATGGCTACACCTTC. This codes for CASSFGGDTANYGYTF.